This T cell receptor beta chain was recorded in a study of shared clonotypes between healthy human individuals. Naive CD8 cells lacked CD45RO and underwent positive selection for CCR7, leaving out terminally differentiated effector memory CD45RA+ cells. Generated by immunoSEQ multiplex PCR, the TCRdb table keeps only in-frame clones and is missing some. The table includes roughly 2,000,000 clones, about 95% detected once. The CDR3 is made up of 20 amino acids. V shed 0 bases, J shed 1 base, and the junction held 7 bases outside the gene matches. From germline, CDR1 is LGHNA and CDR2 YSLEER. This sequence originates from a man younger than 35 in good health. V usage is TRBV4-3 and J usage is TRBJ2-1; 15 nucleotides agree with TRBD2. The sequenced sample was naive CD8+ T cells sorted from blood. The CDR3 DNA sequence: TGCGCCAGCAGCCAAGATGCGGGACTAGCGGGAGGCCCGTCCTACAATGAGCAGTTCTTC. As protein: CASSQDAGLAGGPSYNEQFF.